The clone carrying this T cell receptor beta chain is medium-sized. No antigen is known for it. Between the trimmed V and J ends, which lost 2 bases and 7 bases, there was a span of 5 bases. The CDR3 is made up of 11 amino acids. Germline V lookup: CDR1 SQVTM, CDR2 ANQGSEA. The data belong to a study of metastatic and nonmetastatic thyroid tumors. At the level of the study: Peripheral blood and tumor or nodule samples from malignant and benign thyroid patients were compared.

Study results and caveats: TCR beta diversity was reportedly significantly higher in malignant thyroid tumors than benign nodules, in blood and tumor.

TCRdb reprocessed the PCR reads using MiXCR. The sample lists 5,000 or so clones; 29% were seen once. All patients were treatment-naive before thyroid surgery. The sequence was collected from a female donor with papillary thyroid cancer or a benign thyroid nodule (not recorded which). Some clones in this sample may be carry-over from other donors' samples. This chain connects TRBV29-1 to TRBJ2-2, with D uncertain. The sequencing input was adjacent normal tissue. CDR3 sequence: CSVESHGELFF. The CDR3, as DNA: TGCAGCGTTGAATCGCACGGGGAGCTGTTTTTT.